This TCR beta chain was profiled in a study of identical twins. Study results and caveats: Donors were not followed over many years; analysis was cross-sectional.

As to this clonotype: Its antigen is not identified. A read error is likely, as this CDR3 ends without the conserved phenylalanine or tryptophan.

A universal primer binding site was introduced by template switching. The final cDNA contained unique molecular identifiers. TCRdb re-called the 5' RACE reads with MiXCR, one entry per CDR3 protein. The table includes about 530,000 distinct CDR3 sequences, approximately 20% detected once. V shed 3 bases and J shed 4 bases, with 20 bases lying between them. The CDR3 is 16 residues long. Germline lookup yields CDR1 DFQATT and CDR2 SNEGSKA (reference sequence). The sample also formed part of further work on yellow fever vaccine responses in identical twins. That source adds: Reports say the vaccine T cell response in twins looked partly convergent and partly personalized.

The receptor comes from a young woman in good health. The sequencing input was CD4+ T cells sorted from blood. The V call is TRBV20-1, the J call TRBJ2-3; D remains unclear. For the CDR3, the DNA is TGCAGTGCTAGGCGTTCTGGGGTGGTGTCGTCAGATACGCAGTATCTT. Amino acid sequence: CSARRSGVVSSDTQYL.